This T cell receptor beta chain originates from a study of T-cell reconstitution after alpha-beta-depleted transplantation in children. V lost 5 bases and J lost 6; bases outside the gene matches: 11. The CDR3 loop spans 15 amino acids. During its preparation, the TCRbeta library received unique molecular identifiers. TCRdb itself ran the PCR reads through MiXCR, one entry per CDR3 protein. This table has around 480,000 distinct CDR3 sequences, approximately 29% appearing once. The sequenced sample was PBMCs from the stem cell graft donor, obtained from the stem cell graft. The sequence was obtained from a human donor who donated a stem cell graft to a child with aplastic anemia. V is TRBV12-3 or TRBV12-4 and J is TRBJ1-2; 8 bases fit TRBD1. The CDR3 nucleotides are TGTGCCAGCAGTAGGACAGGGTTAGTGGTCGATGGCTACACCTTC. This gives the protein CASSRTGLVVDGYTF.